The 8 T cell receptor beta chains in this list originate from one sample, sequenced in a study of blood T cell repertoires in COVID-19. Produced via immunoSEQ multiplex PCR; TCRdb's table is partial and in-frame only. The sample contains 75,000 or so clones, less than 85% of which appear only once. The sample was peripheral blood. The receptors derive from a woman aged 80 or over with acute or convalescent COVID-19.

The chain couples TRBV5-8 to TRBJ2-5, with D hard to call. Trimming cost V 5 bases and J 4 bases, with 3 bases left between them. This CDR3 has 10 residues. Germline assignment: CDR1 SGHTS and CDR2 YDEGEE. The CDR3 nucleotides are TGTGCCAGCAGACTAGAGACCCAGTACTTC. Its protein is CASRLETQYF.

The chain has TRBV7-2 and TRBJ2-7; tentatively, D is TRBD2 (5 bases). The germline V and J ends were trimmed by 3 bases and 1 base, with 13 bases remaining between them. CDR3 length equals 15 residues. Germline-derived CDR1 and CDR2 are SGHTA and FQGNSA. DNA for the CDR3: TGTGCCAGCAGCTTGTTCCGGACTGGATCCTACGAGCAGTACTTC. Its translation is CASSLFRTGSYEQYF.

The V call is TRBV11-2, the J call TRBJ2-1; 7 nucleotides line up with TRBD2. The CDR3 extends over 16 amino acids. The V gene's germline CDR1 is SGHAT and CDR2 FQNNGV. V lost 0 bases to trimming and J lost 3 bases; unmatched junction nucleotides: 5. The DNA of the CDR3 is TGTGCCAGCAGCTTAGAGTCCGGGACTAACTACAATGAGCAGTTCTTC. This encodes CASSLESGTNYNEQFF.

The chain employs TRBV29-1 and TRBJ1-6, with TRBD1 identical over 8 bases. CDR1 and CDR2 from the germline V gene are SQVTM and ANQGSEA. After removal of 6 bases from V and 7 bases from J, the junction contained 5 bases not matched to a gene. The CDR3 covers 13 residues. For the CDR3, the DNA is TGCAGCGTACGACAGGGGTCGAATTCACCCCTCCACTTT. Translation: CSVRQGSNSPLHF.

This clone was seen only once. This chain links TRBV5-4 with TRBJ2-5, with D possibly matching TRBD2 (7 bases). This CDR3 region has 16 residues. The V gene lost 4 bases and the J gene lost 5 bases, with 21 bases spanning the gap. Germline V gives CDR1 SGHNT, CDR2 YYREEE (reference sequence). This chain's CDR3 is CASSAAERGQGETQYF. The CDR3 DNA reads TGTGCCAGCAGCGCCGCCGAGCGGGGTCAGGGGGAGACCCAGTACTTC.

The rearrangement uses TRBV7-3 and TRBJ2-2, with D maybe TRBD1 (6 bases). The germline V gene encodes CDR1 SGHTA and CDR2 FQGTGA. This CDR3 contains 16 residues. V was cut by 2 bases and J by 3 bases, with 13 bases left in between. The CDR3, as DNA: TGTGCCAGCAGCTTAGCGGCAAGGACAGACACCGGGGAGCTGTTTTTT. Translating it yields CASSLAARTDTGELFF.

The chain recombines TRBV9 with TRBJ1-1; D gene ambiguous. The germline V gene encodes CDR1 SGDLS and CDR2 YYNGEE. Trimming took off 4 bases at V and 7 bases at J, with 14 bases between the two ends. The CDR3 has 13 amino acids. CDR3 sequence: CASSPGERSEAFF. The CDR3 nucleotides read TGTGCCAGCAGCCCCGGGGAACGGAGTGAAGCTTTCTTT. The complete variable domain, with remaining parts taken from reference TRBV9 and TRBJ1-1, reads DSGVTQTPKHLITATGQRVTLRCSPRSGDLSVYWYQQSLDQGLQFLIQYYNGEERAKGNILERFSAQQFPDLHSELNLSSLELGDSALYFCASSPGERSEAFFGQGTRLTVV.

The rearrangement uses TRBV11-3 and TRBJ2-1; 8 positions agree with TRBD2. The length of the CDR3 is 13 residues. CDR1 and CDR2 (germline): SGHNT, YENEEA. J lost 7 bases, V lost 5 bases, and 4 bases had no gene match. CDR3 DNA sequence: TGTGCCAGCAGCCGGCCGGGGGGGAATGAGCAGTTCTTC. Translating gives CASSRPGGNEQFF.